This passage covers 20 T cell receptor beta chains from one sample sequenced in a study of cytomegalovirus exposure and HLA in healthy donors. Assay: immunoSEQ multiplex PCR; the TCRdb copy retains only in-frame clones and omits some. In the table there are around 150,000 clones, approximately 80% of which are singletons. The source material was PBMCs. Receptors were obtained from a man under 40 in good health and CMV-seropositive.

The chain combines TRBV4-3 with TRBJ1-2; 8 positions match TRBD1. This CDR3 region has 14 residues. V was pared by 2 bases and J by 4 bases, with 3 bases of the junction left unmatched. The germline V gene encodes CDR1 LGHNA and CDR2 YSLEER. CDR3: CASSQRDRPYGYTF. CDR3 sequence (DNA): TGCGCCAGCAGCCAACGGGACAGGCCCTATGGCTACACCTTC.

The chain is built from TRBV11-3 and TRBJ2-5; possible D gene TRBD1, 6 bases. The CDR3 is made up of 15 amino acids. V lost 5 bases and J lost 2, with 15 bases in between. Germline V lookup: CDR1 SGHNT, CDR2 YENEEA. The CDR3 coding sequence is TGTGCCAGCAGCCCTGGGGGCAGCCCGCAAGAGACCCAGTACTTC. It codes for CASSPGGSPQETQYF.

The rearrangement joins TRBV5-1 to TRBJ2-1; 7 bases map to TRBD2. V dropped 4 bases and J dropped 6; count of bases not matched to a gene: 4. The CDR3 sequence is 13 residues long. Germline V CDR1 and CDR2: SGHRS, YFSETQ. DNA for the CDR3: TGCGCCAGCAGCGTTACGGGGGGCAATGAGCAGTTCTTC. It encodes CASSVTGGNEQFF.

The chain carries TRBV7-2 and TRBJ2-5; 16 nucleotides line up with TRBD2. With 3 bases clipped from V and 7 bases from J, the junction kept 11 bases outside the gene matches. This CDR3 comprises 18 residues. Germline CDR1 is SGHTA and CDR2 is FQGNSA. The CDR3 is CASSFVPGLAGGSGTQYF. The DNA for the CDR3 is TGTGCCAGCAGCTTTGTCCCGGGACTAGCGGGGGGGTCAGGGACCCAGTACTTC.

The CDR3 region has the DNA TGTGCCAGCAGCCCAAAGTGGGGGCAGGGGGCTTACTATGGCTACACCTTC. Encoded protein: CASSPKWGQGAYYGYTF. The rearrangement links TRBV9 to TRBJ1-2, with 8 nucleotides matching TRBD1. CDR3 length: 17 amino acids. The V gene end was trimmed by 4 bases and the J gene end by 3 bases; junction bases not matched to a gene: 14. Germline loops: CDR1 SGDLS, CDR2 YYNGEE.

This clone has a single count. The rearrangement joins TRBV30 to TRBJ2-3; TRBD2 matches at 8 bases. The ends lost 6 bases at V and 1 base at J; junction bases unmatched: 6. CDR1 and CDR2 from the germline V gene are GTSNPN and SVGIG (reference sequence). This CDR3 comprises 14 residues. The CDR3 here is CACQSGSGTDTQYF. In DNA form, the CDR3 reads TGTGCCTGCCAAAGCGGGAGTGGCACAGATACGCAGTATTTT. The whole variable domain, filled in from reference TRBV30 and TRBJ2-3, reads SQTIHQWPATLVQPVGSPLSLECTVEGTSNPNLYWYRQAAGRGLQLLFYSVGIGQISSEVPQNLSASRPQDRQFILSSKKLLLSDSGFYLCACQSGSGTDTQYFGPGTRLTVL.

The DNA of the CDR3 is TGTGCCAGCAGTGAATTAGGCAGGGGGTTTGGCAATGAGCAGTTCTTC. Translated, it gives CASSELGRGFGNEQFF. The chain uses TRBV25-1 and TRBJ2-1, with 7 bases that match TRBD1. V shed 1 base and J 6 bases; nucleotides not matched to a gene: 9. The CDR3 is 16 residues long. Germline assignment: CDR1 MGHDK and CDR2 SYGVNS.

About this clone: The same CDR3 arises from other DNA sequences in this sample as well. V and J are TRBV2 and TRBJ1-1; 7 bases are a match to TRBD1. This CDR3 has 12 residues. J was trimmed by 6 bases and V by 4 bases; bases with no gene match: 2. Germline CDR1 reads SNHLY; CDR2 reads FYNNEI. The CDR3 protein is CASSGQGAEAFF. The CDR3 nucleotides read TGTGCCAGCAGTGGACAGGGAGCTGAAGCTTTCTTT.

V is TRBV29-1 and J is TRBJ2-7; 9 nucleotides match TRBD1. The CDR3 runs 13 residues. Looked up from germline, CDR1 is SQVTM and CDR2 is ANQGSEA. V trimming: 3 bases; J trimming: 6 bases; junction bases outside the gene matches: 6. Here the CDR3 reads CSVEGQGAGEQYF. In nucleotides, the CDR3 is TGCAGCGTTGAGGGACAGGGTGCCGGCGAGCAGTACTTC.

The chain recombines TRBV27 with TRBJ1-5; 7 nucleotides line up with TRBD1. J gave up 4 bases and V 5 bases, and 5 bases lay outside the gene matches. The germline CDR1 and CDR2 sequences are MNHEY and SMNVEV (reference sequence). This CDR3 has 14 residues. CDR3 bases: TGTGCCAGCAGTCCGACAGGGAATAATCAGCCCCAGCATTTT. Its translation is CASSPTGNNQPQHF.

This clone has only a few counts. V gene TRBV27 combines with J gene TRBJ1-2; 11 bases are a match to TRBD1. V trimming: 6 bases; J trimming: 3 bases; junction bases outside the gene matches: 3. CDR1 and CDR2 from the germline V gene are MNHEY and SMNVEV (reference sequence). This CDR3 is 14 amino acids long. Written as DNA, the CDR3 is TGTGCCAGCAGGAGGGACAGGGGGGACTATGGCTACACCTTC. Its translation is CASRRDRGDYGYTF.

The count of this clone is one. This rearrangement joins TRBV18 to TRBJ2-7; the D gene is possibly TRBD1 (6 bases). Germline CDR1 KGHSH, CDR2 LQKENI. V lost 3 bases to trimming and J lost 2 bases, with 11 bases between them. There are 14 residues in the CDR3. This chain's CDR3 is CASSPGQPAYEQYF. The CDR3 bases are TGTGCCAGCTCACCGGGACAACCCGCCTACGAGCAGTACTTC.

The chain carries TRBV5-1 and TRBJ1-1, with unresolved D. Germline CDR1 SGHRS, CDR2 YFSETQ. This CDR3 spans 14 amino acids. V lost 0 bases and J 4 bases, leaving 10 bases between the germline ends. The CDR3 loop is CASSLAPGITEAFF. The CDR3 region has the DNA TGCGCCAGCAGCTTGGCCCCGGGGATCACTGAAGCTTTCTTT.

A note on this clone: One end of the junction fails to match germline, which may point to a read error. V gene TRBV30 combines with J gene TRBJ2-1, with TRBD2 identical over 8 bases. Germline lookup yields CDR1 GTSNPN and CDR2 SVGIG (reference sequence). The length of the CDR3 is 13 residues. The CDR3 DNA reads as TGTGCCTGGACCGAACTCCGCGGGACTAGTAATATCTTC. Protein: CAWTELRGTSNIF.

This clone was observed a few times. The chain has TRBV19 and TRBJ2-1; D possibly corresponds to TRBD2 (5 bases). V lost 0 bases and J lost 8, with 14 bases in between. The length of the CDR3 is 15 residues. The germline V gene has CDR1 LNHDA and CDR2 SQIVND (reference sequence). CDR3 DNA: TGTGCCAGTAGTATAGAGCTAGCCAGAGGCGATGAGCAGTTCTTC. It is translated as CASSIELARGDEQFF.

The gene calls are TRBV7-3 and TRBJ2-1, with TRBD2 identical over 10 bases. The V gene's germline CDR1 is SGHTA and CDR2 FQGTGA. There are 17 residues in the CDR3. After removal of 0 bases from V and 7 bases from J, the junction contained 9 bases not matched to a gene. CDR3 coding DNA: TGTGCCAGCAGCTTAACCCGAAGCGGGAGGGCCGGGAATGAGCAGTTCTTC. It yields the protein CASSLTRSGRAGNEQFF.

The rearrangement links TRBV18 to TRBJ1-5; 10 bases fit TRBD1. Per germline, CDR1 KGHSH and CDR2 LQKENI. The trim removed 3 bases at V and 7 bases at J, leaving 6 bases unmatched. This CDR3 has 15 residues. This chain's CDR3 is CASSPSGTGEQPQHF. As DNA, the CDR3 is TGTGCCAGCTCACCCTCCGGGACAGGGGAACAGCCCCAGCATTTT.

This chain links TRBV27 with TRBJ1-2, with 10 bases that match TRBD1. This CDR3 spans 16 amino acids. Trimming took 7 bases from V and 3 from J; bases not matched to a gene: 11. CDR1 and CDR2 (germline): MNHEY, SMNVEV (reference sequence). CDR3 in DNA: TGTGCCAGCACTCCTCTGGGACAGGGGCTTGACTATGGCTACACCTTC. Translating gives CASTPLGQGLDYGYTF.

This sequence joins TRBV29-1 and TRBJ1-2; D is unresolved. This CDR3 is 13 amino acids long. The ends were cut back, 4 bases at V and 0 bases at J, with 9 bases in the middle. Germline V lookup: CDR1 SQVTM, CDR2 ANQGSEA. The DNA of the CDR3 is TGCAGCGTTGGGGAGGAAGCTAACTATGGCTACACCTTC. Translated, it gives CSVGEEANYGYTF. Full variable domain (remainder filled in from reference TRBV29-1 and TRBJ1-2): SAVISQKPSRDICQRGTSLTIQCQVDSQVTMMFWYRQQPGQSLTLIATANQGSEATYESGFVIDKFPISRPNLTFSTLTVSNMSPEDSSIYLCSVGEEANYGYTFGSGTRLTVV.

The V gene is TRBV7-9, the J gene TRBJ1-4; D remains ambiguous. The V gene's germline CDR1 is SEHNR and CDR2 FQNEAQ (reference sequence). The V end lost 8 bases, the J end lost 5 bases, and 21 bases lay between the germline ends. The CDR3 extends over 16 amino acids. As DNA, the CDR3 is TGTGCCAGCTCGGGCCGGGCCAGTGGGAGCAATGAAAAACTGTTTTTT. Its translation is CASSGRASGSNEKLFF.